Listed below are T cell receptor beta chains from one sample, sequenced in a study of T cell responses to AZD1222 COVID-19 vaccine. The assay was immunoSEQ multiplex PCR, and TCRdb's table has in-frame clones only and misses some. The sample records 15,000 to 20,000 clones, under 90% being singletons. Material: peripheral blood, obtained 28 days after the second AZD1222 dose. The receptors stem from an adult who received the AZD1222 COVID-19 vaccine. The CDR3 runs from the conserved cysteine through the conserved F or W. D genes are given only for firm matches. Where a row states a size, it is once, few, many or the class of an expanded clone; other rows omit it.

clone_size: -; j_call: TRBJ1-6; v_call: TRBV6-5; d_call: TRBD1; cdr3_aa: CASSRLGQGNSPLHF; cdr3_nt: TGTGCCAGCAGCAGACTGGGACAGGGGAATTCACCCCTCCACTTT
clone_size: -; j_call: TRBJ1-2; v_call: TRBV20-1; d_call: -; cdr3_aa: CSASTENYGYTF; cdr3_nt: TGCAGTGCTAGTACAGAGAACTATGGCTACACCTTC
clone_size: -; j_call: TRBJ2-2; v_call: TRBV10-2; d_call: -; cdr3_aa: CASMLQYTGELFF; cdr3_nt: TGCGCCAGCATGCTTCAGTACACCGGGGAGCTGTTTTTT
clone_size: -; j_call: TRBJ2-7; v_call: TRBV18; d_call: TRBD1; cdr3_aa: CASSPQTGGSSSYEQYF; cdr3_nt: TGTGCCAGCTCACCACAGACAGGGGGTTCGAGCTCCTACGAGCAGTACTTC
clone_size: once; j_call: TRBJ2-7; v_call: TRBV5-4; d_call: -; cdr3_aa: CASSLSGEQYF; cdr3_nt: TGTGCCAGCAGCTTGTCAGGAGAGCAGTACTTC
clone_size: -; j_call: TRBJ2-2; v_call: TRBV19; d_call: TRBD2; cdr3_aa: CASSAGRGAGELFF; cdr3_nt: TGTGCCAGTAGTGCCGGTCGGGGGGCCGGGGAGCTGTTTTTT
clone_size: -; j_call: TRBJ2-1; v_call: TRBV9; d_call: -; cdr3_aa: CASSIYRDNEQFF; cdr3_nt: TGTGCCAGCAGCATATACAGGGACAATGAGCAGTTCTTC
clone_size: once; j_call: TRBJ2-5; v_call: TRBV28; d_call: -; cdr3_aa: CASSPWTGSYQETQYF; cdr3_nt: TGTGCCAGCAGTCCTTGGACGGGCTCGTACCAAGAGACCCAGTACTTC
clone_size: -; j_call: TRBJ2-3; v_call: TRBV9; d_call: TRBD2; cdr3_aa: CASSVLSGSLADTQYF; cdr3_nt: TGTGCCAGCAGCGTGCTTAGCGGGAGTCTCGCAGATACGCAGTATTTT
clone_size: -; j_call: TRBJ1-2; v_call: TRBV5-1; d_call: -; cdr3_aa: CASSLVGGSNYGYTF; cdr3_nt: TGCGCCAGCAGCTTGGTAGGGGGATCTAACTATGGCTACACCTTC
clone_size: -; j_call: TRBJ1-3; v_call: TRBV5-4; d_call: -; cdr3_aa: CASSLGGPHSGNTIYF; cdr3_nt: TGTGCCAGCAGCTTGGGGGGTCCGCACTCTGGAAACACCATATATTTT
clone_size: -; j_call: TRBJ2-5; v_call: TRBV3-1/TRBV3-2; d_call: -; cdr3_aa: CASSQEKQGTETQYF; cdr3_nt: TGTGCCAGCAGCCAAGAAAAACAGGGAACCGAGACCCAGTACTTC
clone_size: -; j_call: TRBJ1-2; v_call: TRBV10-2; d_call: -; cdr3_aa: CASSDLRGYGYTF; cdr3_nt: TGCGCCAGCAGTGACTTAAGAGGCTATGGCTACACCTTC
clone_size: -; j_call: TRBJ1-6; v_call: TRBV4-1; d_call: -; cdr3_aa: CASSPGGKNSPLHF; cdr3_nt: TGCGCCAGCAGCCCCGGGGGTAAGAATTCACCCCTCCACTTT
clone_size: -; j_call: TRBJ1-6; v_call: TRBV3-1/TRBV3-2; d_call: -; cdr3_aa: CASSQSESNSPLHF; cdr3_nt: TGTGCCAGCAGCCAATCCGAAAGTAATTCACCCCTCCACTTT
clone_size: -; j_call: TRBJ1-2; v_call: TRBV6-5; d_call: -; cdr3_aa: CASHSGFYGYTF; cdr3_nt: TGTGCCAGCCATTCGGGGTTCTATGGCTACACCTTC
clone_size: -; j_call: TRBJ2-3; v_call: TRBV18; d_call: TRBD2; cdr3_aa: CASSQTSGTFTDTQYF; cdr3_nt: TGTGCCAGCTCGCAGACTAGCGGGACCTTCACAGATACGCAGTATTTT
clone_size: -; j_call: TRBJ2-7; v_call: TRBV27; d_call: TRBD1; cdr3_aa: CASSITGQGSYEQYF; cdr3_nt: TGTGCCAGCAGCATTACTGGACAGGGTTCCTACGAGCAGTACTTC
clone_size: once; j_call: TRBJ1-2; v_call: TRBV18; d_call: -; cdr3_aa: CASSRGVNYGYTF; cdr3_nt: TGTGCCAGCTCACGCGGAGTTAACTATGGCTACACCTTC
clone_size: -; j_call: TRBJ2-7; v_call: TRBV11-2; d_call: -; cdr3_aa: CASTTLKRNSYEQYF; cdr3_nt: TGTGCCAGCACCACCCTCAAGCGGAACTCCTACGAGCAGTACTTC
clone_size: -; j_call: TRBJ1-4; v_call: TRBV19; d_call: TRBD1; cdr3_aa: CATRSGTDYEKLFF; cdr3_nt: TGTGCCACTAGGAGCGGGACAGACTATGAAAAACTGTTTTTT
clone_size: once; j_call: TRBJ1-2; v_call: TRBV11-2; d_call: TRBD1; cdr3_aa: CASSPGQDYGYTF; cdr3_nt: TGTGCCAGCAGCCCCGGACAGGACTATGGCTACACCTTC
clone_size: -; j_call: TRBJ2-1; v_call: TRBV29-1; d_call: -; cdr3_aa: CSVEDRLGAVTNEQFF; cdr3_nt: TGCAGCGTTGAAGATCGGCTCGGAGCGGTGACAAATGAGCAGTTCTTC
clone_size: -; j_call: TRBJ1-6; v_call: TRBV7-2; d_call: TRBD1; cdr3_aa: CASSLRGTVNSPLHF; cdr3_nt: TGTGCCAGCAGCCTTCGGGGGACAGTTAATTCACCCCTCCACTTT
clone_size: -; j_call: TRBJ2-5; v_call: TRBV19; d_call: -; cdr3_aa: CASSGGETQYF; cdr3_nt: TGTGCCAGTAGTGGAGGGGAGACCCAGTACTTC
clone_size: -; j_call: TRBJ1-1; v_call: TRBV3-1/TRBV3-2; d_call: -; cdr3_aa: CASRSDRVNTEAFF; cdr3_nt: TGTGCCAGCAGATCCGACAGAGTAAACACTGAAGCTTTCTTT
clone_size: -; j_call: TRBJ1-3; v_call: TRBV3-1/TRBV3-2; d_call: -; cdr3_aa: CASSQNRGNTIYF; cdr3_nt: TGTGCCAGCAGCCAGAATCGTGGAAACACCATATATTTT
clone_size: -; j_call: TRBJ1-2; v_call: TRBV4-2; d_call: -; cdr3_aa: CASSQVDSSNYGYTF; cdr3_nt: TGTGCCAGCAGCCAAGTGGACAGCTCTAACTATGGCTACACCTTC
clone_size: -; j_call: TRBJ2-5; v_call: TRBV10-1; d_call: -; cdr3_aa: CASSGQTEETQYF; cdr3_nt: TGCGCCAGCAGTGGACAGACTGAAGAGACCCAGTACTTC
clone_size: -; j_call: TRBJ2-6; v_call: TRBV19; d_call: -; cdr3_aa: CASSSPAGANVLTF; cdr3_nt: TGTGCCAGTAGTTCCCCTGCTGGGGCCAACGTCCTGACTTTC
clone_size: -; j_call: TRBJ1-5; v_call: TRBV28; d_call: -; cdr3_aa: CASRLDSNNQPQHF; cdr3_nt: TGTGCCAGCAGACTAGACAGTAACAATCAGCCCCAGCATTTT
clone_size: -; j_call: TRBJ1-3; v_call: TRBV9; d_call: -; cdr3_aa: CASSTPGHRSRNTIYF; cdr3_nt: TGTGCCAGCAGCACCCCGGGACACCGGTCCAGAAACACCATATATTTT
clone_size: -; j_call: TRBJ2-7; v_call: TRBV5-1; d_call: TRBD2; cdr3_aa: CASSFPIAGDPYEQYF; cdr3_nt: TGCGCCAGCAGCTTCCCTATAGCGGGAGATCCCTACGAGCAGTACTTC
clone_size: -; j_call: TRBJ2-3; v_call: TRBV4-2; d_call: -; cdr3_aa: CASSQEGPSSGPDTQYF; cdr3_nt: TGTGCCAGCAGCCAAGAAGGCCCTAGCTCTGGGCCAGATACGCAGTATTTT
clone_size: -; j_call: TRBJ2-2; v_call: TRBV19; d_call: TRBD2; cdr3_aa: CASSIASGGAGELFF; cdr3_nt: TGTGCCAGTAGTATAGCTAGCGGGGGGGCCGGGGAGCTGTTTTTT
clone_size: -; j_call: TRBJ2-5; v_call: TRBV5-1; d_call: TRBD2; cdr3_aa: CASSSGLAGVTETQYF; cdr3_nt: TGCGCCAGCAGCTCGGGACTAGCGGGGGTTACAGAGACCCAGTACTTC
clone_size: -; j_call: TRBJ1-6; v_call: TRBV27; d_call: -; cdr3_aa: CASSLQGSSYNSPLHF; cdr3_nt: TGTGCCAGCAGTCTTCAGGGGAGCTCCTATAATTCACCCCTCCACTTT
clone_size: -; j_call: TRBJ1-1; v_call: TRBV28; d_call: -; cdr3_aa: CASSSTVVEAFF; cdr3_nt: TGTGCCAGCAGTTCAACAGTAGTTGAAGCTTTCTTT
clone_size: -; j_call: TRBJ2-3; v_call: TRBV5-1; d_call: -; cdr3_aa: CASSLKAPSTDTQYF; cdr3_nt: TGCGCCAGCAGCTTGAAGGCTCCTAGCACAGATACGCAGTATTTT
clone_size: -; j_call: TRBJ1-1; v_call: TRBV6-1; d_call: TRBD1; cdr3_aa: CASSEGGTGWTEAFF; cdr3_nt: TGTGCCAGCAGTGAAGGGGGGACAGGGTGGACTGAAGCTTTCTTT
clone_size: -; j_call: TRBJ1-6; v_call: TRBV5-1; d_call: -; cdr3_aa: CASSLERSYNSPLHF; cdr3_nt: TGCGCCAGCAGCTTGGAGCGCTCCTATAATTCACCCCTCCACTTT
clone_size: -; j_call: TRBJ1-5; v_call: TRBV28; d_call: -; cdr3_aa: CASSGDFRQHQPQHF; cdr3_nt: TGTGCCAGCAGCGGGGACTTTCGACAGCATCAGCCCCAGCATTTT
clone_size: -; j_call: TRBJ2-2; v_call: TRBV6-5; d_call: TRBD2; cdr3_aa: CASNRRGGTGELFF; cdr3_nt: TGTGCCAGCAACCGACGCGGGGGGACCGGGGAGCTGTTTTTT
clone_size: -; j_call: TRBJ2-2; v_call: TRBV2; d_call: -; cdr3_aa: CASSEQGANTGELFF; cdr3_nt: TGTGCCAGCAGTGAACAGGGCGCTAACACCGGGGAGCTGTTTTTT
clone_size: few; j_call: TRBJ1-2; v_call: TRBV15; d_call: TRBD1; cdr3_aa: CATSLEVRTGTGYTF; cdr3_nt: TGTGCCACCAGCCTCGAAGTCCGGACAGGAACTGGCTACACCTTC
clone_size: -; j_call: TRBJ1-6; v_call: TRBV5-4; d_call: -; cdr3_aa: CASSLNRLGSAYNSPLHF; cdr3_nt: TGTGCCAGCAGCTTGAATCGGTTAGGTAGCGCCTATAATTCACCCCTCCACTTT
clone_size: -; j_call: TRBJ1-3; v_call: TRBV30; d_call: -; cdr3_aa: CAWSRQALSGNTIYF; cdr3_nt: TGTGCCTGGAGTCGACAGGCCCTCTCTGGAAACACCATATATTTT
clone_size: -; j_call: TRBJ1-2; v_call: TRBV15; d_call: -; cdr3_aa: CATSRGGTSGRGYTF; cdr3_nt: TGTGCCACCAGCAGAGGGGGGACCTCAGGACGAGGCTACACCTTC
clone_size: -; j_call: TRBJ2-2; v_call: TRBV24-1; d_call: TRBD2; cdr3_aa: CASSGGPYTGELFF; cdr3_nt: TGTGCCTCCTCGGGGGGGCCGTACACCGGGGAGCTGTTTTTT
clone_size: -; j_call: TRBJ1-6; v_call: TRBV7-2; d_call: -; cdr3_aa: CASSLLPAAINSPLHF; cdr3_nt: TGTGCCAGCAGCTTACTCCCTGCAGCTATTAATTCACCCCTCCACTTT
clone_size: once; j_call: TRBJ2-2; v_call: TRBV9; d_call: TRBD1; cdr3_aa: CASSVGTGGNTGELFF; cdr3_nt: TGTGCCAGCAGCGTAGGGACAGGGGGTAACACCGGGGAGCTGTTTTTT